This T cell receptor (beta chain) was sequenced during a study of T cell responses to AZD1222 COVID-19 vaccine. Overall study: Doses given second, at about 4 or about 12 weeks, were pooled.

Study-level points and caveats: A mostly white British donor set with more females was recruited, and clonal diversity was possibly underestimated. Spike-specific TCR breadth and depth went up after people got two AZD1222 doses.

Germline V lookup: CDR1 SGHRS, CDR2 YFSETQ. The CDR3 runs to 14 residues. V was clipped by 7 bases and J by 5 bases, with 16 bases between them. Profiled with immunoSEQ multiplex PCR; TCRdb holds only in-frame clones, not every one. Of over 130,000 clones listed, roughly 90% were seen once; the top ten hold about 5%. A remark on this clone: Its matching antigen is unknown.

V gene TRBV5-1 combines with J gene TRBJ2-1, with D maybe TRBD2 (6 bases). This clonotype was sampled from an adult in good health. This material consisted of peripheral blood, taken on day 0 of AZD1222 vaccination. The CDR3 DNA is TGCGCCAGCGGGGACTTAGCTAGCGACAATGAGCAGTTCTTC. Its translation: CASGDLASDNEQFF. The entire variable domain, with the rest obtained from reference TRBV5-1 and TRBJ2-1, is as follows: KAGVTQTPRYLIKTRGQQVTLSCSPISGHRSVSWYQQTPGQGLQFLFEYFSETQRNKGNFPGRFSGRQFSNSRSEMNVSTLELGDSALYLCASGDLASDNEQFFGPGTRLTVL.